This T cell receptor beta chain came from a study of shared clonotypes between healthy human individuals. Turning to the study itself: There were three CD4 naive, three CD4 memory, two CD8 naive and one CD8 memory plates per donor.

At the deep level, the assay was run. The data were produced by immunoSEQ multiplex PCR, yet TCRdb's version contains in-frame clones alone and is incomplete. The table has about 110,000 clones, around 65% seen once. V was clipped by 6 bases and J by 6 bases; unmatched bases: 7. The CDR3 extends over 14 amino acids. Germline CDR1 is MNHEY and CDR2 is SMNVEV (reference sequence). The sample comprised memory CD8+ T cells sorted from blood. As for subset: CD45RO+ cells pooled with CCR7-negative TemRA cells. This chain joins TRBV27 and TRBJ2-7, with TRBD2 identical over 11 bases. The sequence was collected from a woman aged 25 to 45 in good health. The CDR3 DNA reads TGTGCCAGCAGCACACTAGCGGGAGTGGGCGAGCAGTACTTC. It encodes CASSTLAGVGEQYF.